The sequence of this TCR beta chain was determined in a study of blood T cell repertoires in COVID-19. Study as a whole: Acute and convalescent COVID-19 samples came from the United States, Italy and Spain. PBMCs, B-cell-depleted T cells, or T cells provided the cDNA or gDNA that made up the material.

Assay: immunoSEQ multiplex PCR; the TCRdb copy retains only in-frame clones and omits some. The data contain fewer than 150,000 clones, approximately 90% of them seen just once; the ten biggest clones take up about 7.7%. CDR3 length: 20 amino acids. The TCR comes from a human donor in a cohort sampled during active COVID-19. This chain joins TRBV1 and TRBJ2-1; TRBD2, as called in the table, went unchecked against the DNA. TRBV1 is tagged as a pseudogene. The sequencing input was peripheral blood. The chain's CDR3 is CTSSQDTGLAGPIQDNEQFF. The CDR3 region has the DNA TGCACCAGCAGCCAAGATACCGGACTAGCGGGACCCATTCAAGACAATGAGCAGTTCTTC.